This T cell receptor (beta chain) is from a study of cytomegalovirus exposure and HLA in healthy donors. Comments on this clone: Its antigen is still unknown.

Study results and caveats: A list of approximately 160 TCR beta chains associated with cytomegalovirus was given.

Amplification used 60 Vbeta primers and 13 Jbeta primers. Profiled with immunoSEQ multiplex PCR; TCRdb holds only in-frame clones, not every one. Here the sample table reports 60,000 to 85,000 clones. This CDR3 contains 17 residues. V was pared by 5 bases and J by 2 bases, with 19 bases between. The germline V gene encodes CDR1 LNHDA and CDR2 SQIVND (reference sequence). Whereas donors were nominally healthy upon sampling, unrecorded immune exposures were probable. The sequenced material came from PBMCs. The chain employs TRBV19 and TRBJ1-5; a possible D gene is TRBD1 (5 bases). The source of this sequence is a man aged 50 to 59 in good health and CMV-seropositive. The CDR3 loop is CASSPKNIRDRNQPQHF. CDR3 nucleotides: TGTGCCAGTAGTCCCAAAAACATCAGGGATCGCAATCAGCCCCAGCATTTT.